Following are 26 T cell receptor beta chains from one sample sequenced in a study of T cells after yellow fever vaccination. TCRdb re-called the 5' RACE reads through MiXCR, storing one row per CDR3 protein. The sample contains about 360,000 distinct CDR3 sequences, approximately 6% of which appear only once. Specimen: PBMCs, collected 5 days after the yellow fever booster vaccination. Every receptor here comes from a man aged 25-45 years who received the YFV17D yellow fever vaccine.

This clonotype came up a few times. This rearrangement joins TRBV7-6 to TRBJ2-2; D perhaps matches TRBD2 (6 bases). V dropped 3 bases and J dropped 3 bases, with 11 bases sitting between them. This CDR3 comprises 15 residues. The germline gives CDR1 SGHVS, CDR2 FNYEAQ. CDR3: CASSLGEVDTGELFF. In DNA, the CDR3 is TGTGCCAGCAGCTTGGGGGAGGTGGACACCGGGGAGCTGTTTTTT.

V and J are TRBV7-2 and TRBJ1-2; the D is unclear. The CDR3 loop spans 13 amino acids. Trimming took 1 base from V and 8 from J, leaving 11 bases between them. Looked up from germline, CDR1 is SGHTA and CDR2 is FQGNSA. The CDR3 sequence is CASSLDVSRGYTF. CDR3 in DNA: TGTGCCAGCAGCTTAGATGTCAGTCGGGGCTACACCTTC.

This clonotype was seen ten or more times. This chain links TRBV28 with TRBJ2-1; D might be TRBD2 (5 bases). V lost 2 bases and J lost 5, with 16 bases in between. Looked up from germline, CDR1 is MDHEN and CDR2 is SYDVKM. The length of the CDR3 is 16 residues. For the CDR3, the DNA is TGTGCCAGCAGTTTAGGAGGTCGGTCCCGTCACAATGAGCAGTTCTTC. Amino acids: CASSLGGRSRHNEQFF. The full variable domain, with the rest looked up from reference TRBV28 and TRBJ2-1, is DVKVTQSSRYLVKRTGEKVFLECVQDMDHENMFWYRQDPGLGLRLIYFSYDVKMKEKGDIPEGYSVSREKKERFSLILESASTNQTSMYLCASSLGGRSRHNEQFFGPGTRLTVL.

This clonotype was observed at least ten times. The chain carries TRBV7-8 and TRBJ2-1; no clear D. This CDR3 contains 14 residues. CDR1 and CDR2 (germline): SGHVS, FQNEAQ. With 6 bases removed from V and 7 bases from J, the gap between germline ends came to 16 bases. The DNA for the CDR3 is TGTGCCAGCAGTCCTACCGGGTTGAGGAATGAGCAGTTCTTC. Translating gives CASSPTGLRNEQFF.

This clonotype was seen at least ten times. This chain links TRBV21-1 with TRBJ2-7; TRBD2, as called in the table, went unchecked against the DNA. TRBV21-1 is flagged as a pseudogene. The CDR3 runs 17 residues. The CDR3 protein is CASSKGRGGDCPYEQYF. The CDR3 region has the DNA TGTGCCAGCAGCAAAGGCCGAGGAGGGGATTGCCCCTACGAGCAGTACTTC.

This clonotype came up a few times. The chain is built from TRBV11-2 and TRBJ2-2; the D is unclear. CDR1 is SGHAT, CDR2 FQNNGV, per germline. V dropped 3 bases and J dropped 0 bases, with 8 bases sitting between them. There are 15 residues in the CDR3. CDR3 loop: CASSLEFSNTGELFF. The CDR3 DNA sequence: TGTGCCAGCAGCTTGGAGTTTTCGAACACCGGGGAGCTGTTTTTT.

This clonotype was detected a few times. The rearrangement links TRBV18 to TRBJ2-7; tentatively, D is TRBD1 (6 bases). Germline loops: CDR1 KGHSH, CDR2 LQKENI. Between the trimmed V and J ends, which lost 3 bases and 6 bases, there was a span of 15 bases. There are 14 residues in the CDR3. The CDR3 reads CASSPDSTQAEQYF. CDR3 DNA sequence: TGTGCCAGCTCACCGGACAGCACCCAAGCCGAGCAGTACTTC.

The table lists this clonotype with a few counts. The chain recombines TRBV20-1 with TRBJ2-3, with 10 bases identical to TRBD2. Trimming cost V 7 bases and J 6 bases; bases outside gene matches: 16. The CDR3 length is 16 residues. Per the germline V gene, CDR1 is DFQATT and CDR2 is SNEGSKA (reference sequence). CDR3 in amino acids: CSVLPGTSAPRDTQYF. CDR3 coding DNA: TGCAGTGTTCTCCCCGGGACTAGCGCGCCCCGGGATACGCAGTATTTT.

In this sample, this clonotype turned up many times. The chain has TRBV7-2 and TRBJ2-7; TRBD1 agrees at 8 bases. There are 15 residues in the CDR3. The germline CDR1 and CDR2 sequences are SGHTA and FQGNSA. V was pared by 0 bases and J by 9 bases, with 10 bases of the junction left unmatched. In DNA form, the CDR3 reads TGTGCCAGCAGCTTAGCGTCGGCGACAGGGGAGAGGCAGTACTTC. Translation gives CASSLASATGERQYF. Filled out from reference TRBV7-2 and TRBJ2-7, the complete variable domain reads GAGVSQSPSNKVTEKGKDVELRCDPISGHTALYWYRQSLGQGLEFLIYFQGNSAPDKSGLPSDRFSAERTGGSVSTLTIQRTQQEDSAVYLCASSLASATGERQYFGPGTRLTVT.

This clonotype occurred a few times. This chain joins TRBV7-2 and TRBJ2-2; 9 nucleotides line up with TRBD1. After removal of 5 bases from V and 6 bases from J, the junction contained 10 bases not matched to a gene. This CDR3 spans 16 amino acids. CDR1 is SGHTA and CDR2 is FQGNSA in the germline V gene. The CDR3 DNA follows: TGTGCCAGCAGCGTTCGGAAGGGACAGGGCCCCGGGGAGCTGTTTTTT. The encoded protein is CASSVRKGQGPGELFF.

J is TRBJ1-5 and V is TRBV20-1; the D gene is possibly TRBD1 (6 bases). Trimming stripped 6 bases from V and 6 bases from J, with 18 bases between. The CDR3 length is 14 residues. Looked up from germline, CDR1 is DFQATT and CDR2 is SNEGSKA (reference sequence). The CDR3 protein is CSALGGAQGQPQHF. The CDR3 DNA is TGCAGTGCCCTCGGTGGGGCACAGGGTCAGCCCCAGCATTTT.

Ten or more counts support this clonotype. CDR3 bases: TGCAGTGCCACATCACCAACTAGCGGGAGGTCTCCTTACGAGCAGTACTTC. It is translated as CSATSPTSGRSPYEQYF. V and J are TRBV20-1 and TRBJ2-7; 12 bases agree with TRBD2. This CDR3 is built from 17 residues. V lost 6 bases and J lost 4; bases outside the gene matches: 16. CDR1 is DFQATT and CDR2 is SNEGSKA in the germline V gene (reference sequence).

This clonotype was counted between two and nine times. This chain uses TRBV7-2 with TRBJ2-6; D is uncertain. The ends were cut back, 7 bases at V and 0 bases at J, with 7 bases in the middle. Germline V lookup: CDR1 SGHTA, CDR2 FQGNSA. The CDR3 consists of 14 residues. This CDR3 is CASKRPSGANVLTF. The CDR3 DNA reads as TGTGCCAGCAAACGACCCTCTGGGGCCAACGTCCTGACTTTC.

This clonotype was seen at least ten times. This sequence joins TRBV29-1 and TRBJ2-3, with D maybe TRBD2 (5 bases). CDR1 and CDR2 (germline): SQVTM, ANQGSEA. V was pared by 2 bases and J by 1 base, with 10 bases between. This CDR3 is 14 amino acids long. In nucleotides, the CDR3 is TGCAGCGTTGAATCACGGGATCGCACAGATACGCAGTATTTT. Translation gives CSVESRDRTDTQYF.

There are a few counts of this clonotype. The chain has TRBV11-2 and TRBJ2-1; D is possibly TRBD1 or TRBD2 (5 bases each). CDR1 is SGHAT and CDR2 is FQNNGV in the germline V gene. This CDR3 is built from 16 residues. V was shortened by 5 bases and J by 6 bases, with 20 bases between the two germline ends. The CDR3 sequence is CASSPRGYAVGNEQFF. The CDR3 DNA reads TGTGCCAGCAGCCCGAGGGGTTACGCCGTTGGCAATGAGCAGTTCTTC. The complete variable domain, with remaining parts taken from reference TRBV11-2 and TRBJ2-1, reads EAGVAQSPRYKIIEKRQSVAFWCNPISGHATLYWYQQILGQGPKLLIQFQNNGVVDDSQLPKDRFSAERLKGVDSTLKIQPAKLEDSAVYLCASSPRGYAVGNEQFFGPGTRLTVL.

Only a few counts were recorded for this clonotype. The CDR3 loop is CASSFMTGGTGELFF. Written as DNA, the CDR3 is TGCGCCAGCAGCTTCATGACAGGGGGCACCGGGGAGCTGTTTTTT. The chain joins TRBV5-1 to TRBJ2-2; 9 bases map to TRBD1. V dropped 2 bases and J dropped 4; count of bases not matched to a gene: 3. CDR1 and CDR2 from the germline V gene are SGHRS and YFSETQ. CDR3 length equals 15 residues.

This clonotype was found a few times. This chain connects TRBV12-3 or TRBV12-4 to TRBJ1-1; D gene uncertain. With 3 bases removed from V and 11 bases from J, the gap between germline ends came to 7 bases. This CDR3 is 10 amino acids long. Here the CDR3 reads CASSFGLAFF. CDR3 bases: TGTGCCAGCAGTTTTGGGCTTGCTTTCTTT.

This clonotype came up many times. The chain recombines TRBV7-3 with TRBJ2-5; tentative D call: TRBD2 (5 bases). Trimming removed 5 bases at V and 7 bases at J, with 14 bases between. Germline V gene data show CDR1 as SGHTA and CDR2 as FQGTGA. This CDR3 has 13 amino acids. CDR3 sequence (DNA): TGTGCCAGCAGCCCGCTTTCTGAGGGGACCCAGTACTTC. Its protein product is CASSPLSEGTQYF.

The chain uses TRBV14 and TRBJ2-1, with TRBD2 identical over 9 bases. V was pared by 4 bases and J by 5 bases, with 12 bases of the junction left unmatched. CDR1 and CDR2 (germline): SGHDN, FVKESK. CDR3 size: 17 residues. The CDR3 sequence is CASSRRVGGRADNEQFF. The CDR3 DNA reads as TGTGCCAGCAGCCGCCGCGTCGGCGGGAGGGCCGACAATGAGCAGTTCTTC. Together with reference TRBV14 and TRBJ2-1, the CDR3 gives the full variable domain: EAGVTQFPSHSVIEKGQTVTLRCDPISGHDNLYWYRRVMGKEIKFLLHFVKESKQDESGMPNNRFLAERTGGTYSTLKVQPAELEDSGVYFCASSRRVGGRADNEQFFGPGTRLTVL.

This clonotype was detected a few times. The V gene is TRBV7-9, the J gene TRBJ2-3, with D possibly called TRBD1 or TRBD2 (6 bases each). Per germline, CDR1 SEHNR and CDR2 FQNEAQ (reference sequence). This CDR3 is built from 16 residues. Trimming cost V 5 bases and J 1 base, with 16 bases left between them. The CDR3 is CASSAWEAGGTDTQYF. Here the CDR3 DNA reads TGTGCCAGCAGCGCCTGGGAGGCAGGGGGCACAGATACGCAGTATTTT.

This clonotype appeared many times. The chain is built from TRBV24-1 and TRBJ2-1; 10 positions agree with TRBD1. Germline CDR1 KGHDR, CDR2 SFDVKD. J was trimmed by 7 bases and V by 2 bases; bases with no gene match: 1. CDR3 length: 14 residues. The CDR3, as DNA: TGTGCCACCAGTGATTGGGGACAGGGGAATGAGCAGTTCTTC. It encodes CATSDWGQGNEQFF.

The table lists this clonotype with many counts. The rearrangement uses TRBV12-3 or TRBV12-4 and TRBJ2-7; D is perhaps TRBD1 (6 bases). The CDR3 extends over 16 amino acids. V was cut by 6 bases and J by 3 bases, with 21 bases left in between. Here the CDR3 reads CASSQTQGRKIYEQYF. CDR3 DNA sequence: TGTGCCAGCAGCCAAACGCAGGGGCGTAAGATCTACGAGCAGTACTTC.

This clonotype was counted many times. This sequence joins TRBV5-1 and TRBJ1-2; maybe TRBD1 (5 bases). CDR3 length: 14 amino acids. Trimming removed 4 bases at V and 7 bases at J, with 17 bases between. The V gene's germline CDR1 is SGHRS and CDR2 YFSETQ. The chain's CDR3 is CASSPSTEWPGYTF. CDR3 nucleotides: TGCGCCAGCAGCCCTTCGACAGAATGGCCTGGCTACACCTTC.

The chain couples TRBV23-1 to TRBJ2-2; TRBD2 might be the D (6 bases). TRBV23-1 is an ORF; its function is uncertain. The CDR3 is made up of 15 amino acids. Trimming cost V 3 bases and J 4 bases, with 12 bases left between them. The CDR3 coding sequence is TGCGCCAGCAGTCAGGAGGGATGGTGCACCGGGGAGCTGTTTTTT. Amino acid sequence: CASSQEGWCTGELFF.

This clonotype was seen more than once but under ten times. The V and J genes are TRBV5-1 and TRBJ2-5; 7 nucleotides agree with TRBD1. Per germline, CDR1 SGHRS and CDR2 YFSETQ. The CDR3 consists of 15 residues. V was pared by 3 bases and J by 2 bases, with 7 bases of the junction left unmatched. The CDR3 here is CASSSSRQGQETQYF. CDR3 sequence (DNA): TGCGCCAGCAGCTCCTCCCGACAGGGACAAGAGACCCAGTACTTC.

The rearrangement joins TRBV20-1 to TRBJ2-3; TRBD2 aligns across 7 bases. Looked up from germline, CDR1 is DFQATT and CDR2 is SNEGSKA (reference sequence). CDR3 length: 14 residues. The J segment lost 4 bases and the V segment lost 2 bases, leaving 6 bases of the junction unmatched. The CDR3 here is CSARKGTSADTQYF. DNA of the CDR3: TGCAGTGCTAGAAAGGGTACTAGCGCAGATACGCAGTATTTT.